This T cell receptor beta chain was found in a study of Ad26.COV2.S vaccination and SARS-CoV-2 variants. The sample's treatment: roughly 20 received Ad26.COV2.S at low or high dose, single or two shots; several received placebo; per-sample allocation not given. Day 63 following the first vaccine or placebo injection was when the samples were taken. Profiled with immunoSEQ multiplex PCR; TCRdb holds only in-frame clones, not every one. The sample consists of 300,000 to 400,000 clones, about 86% of them appearing once. V shed 4 bases and J 1 base; nucleotides not matched to a gene: 8. This CDR3 has 16 amino acids. Germline CDR1 is SGHRS and CDR2 is YFSETQ.

Sequenced here: peripheral blood, sampled in a trial of Ad26.COV2.S vaccine versus placebo. This sequence joins TRBV5-1 and TRBJ2-5; 9 bases line up with TRBD2. The sequence derives from a person between 18 and 65 years old who received the Ad26.COV2.S COVID-19 vaccine or a placebo. The CDR3 loop reads CASSPGLAPSQETQYF. The CDR3 DNA reads as TGCGCCAGCAGCCCGGGACTAGCCCCAAGCCAAGAGACCCAGTACTTC.